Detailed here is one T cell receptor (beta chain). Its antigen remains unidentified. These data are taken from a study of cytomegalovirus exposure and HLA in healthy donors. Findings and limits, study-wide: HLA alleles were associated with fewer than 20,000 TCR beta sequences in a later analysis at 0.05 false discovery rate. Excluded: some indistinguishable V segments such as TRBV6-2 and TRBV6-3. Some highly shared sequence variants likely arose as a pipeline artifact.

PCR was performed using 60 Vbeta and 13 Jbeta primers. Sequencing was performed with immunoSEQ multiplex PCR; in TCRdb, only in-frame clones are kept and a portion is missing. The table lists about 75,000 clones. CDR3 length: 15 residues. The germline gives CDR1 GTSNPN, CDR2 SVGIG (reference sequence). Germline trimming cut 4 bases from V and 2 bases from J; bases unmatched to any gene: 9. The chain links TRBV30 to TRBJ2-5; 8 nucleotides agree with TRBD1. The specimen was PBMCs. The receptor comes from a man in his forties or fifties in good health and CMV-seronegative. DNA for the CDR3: TGTGCCTGGACGAGGACAGGGAGCGGGCAAGAGACCCAGTACTTC. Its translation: CAWTRTGSGQETQYF. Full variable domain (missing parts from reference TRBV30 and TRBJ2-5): SQTIHQWPATLVQPVGSPLSLECTVEGTSNPNLYWYRQAAGRGLQLLFYSVGIGQISSEVPQNLSASRPQDRQFILSSKKLLLSDSGFYLCAWTRTGSGQETQYFGPGTRLLVL.